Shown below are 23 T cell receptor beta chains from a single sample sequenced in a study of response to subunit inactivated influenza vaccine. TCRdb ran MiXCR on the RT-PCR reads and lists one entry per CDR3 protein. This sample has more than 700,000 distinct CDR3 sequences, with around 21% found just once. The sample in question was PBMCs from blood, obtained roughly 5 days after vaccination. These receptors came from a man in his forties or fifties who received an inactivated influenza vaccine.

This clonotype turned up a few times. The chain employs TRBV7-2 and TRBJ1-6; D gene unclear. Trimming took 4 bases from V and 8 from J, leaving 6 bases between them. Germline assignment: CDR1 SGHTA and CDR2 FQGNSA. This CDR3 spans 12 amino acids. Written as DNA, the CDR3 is TGTGCCAGCAGCTCTCAAGATTCACCCCTCCACTTT. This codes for CASSSQDSPLHF.

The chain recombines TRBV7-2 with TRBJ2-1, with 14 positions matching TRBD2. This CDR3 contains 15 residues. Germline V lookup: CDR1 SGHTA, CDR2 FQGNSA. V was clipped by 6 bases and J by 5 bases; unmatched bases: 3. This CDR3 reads CASSRTSGGHNEQFF. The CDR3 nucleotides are TGTGCCAGCAGTAGGACTAGCGGGGGGCACAATGAGCAGTTCTTC.

For the CDR3, the DNA is TGTGCCAGCAGCCAAAAACCGACAGTAACCTACAATGAGCAGTTCTTC. Its protein product is CASSQKPTVTYNEQFF. The chain combines TRBV11-2 with TRBJ2-1, with D possibly matching TRBD1 (5 bases). CDR1 and CDR2 (germline): SGHAT, FQNNGV. The CDR3 is 16 residues long. Trimming pared 5 bases from V and 2 bases from J, leaving 16 bases between.

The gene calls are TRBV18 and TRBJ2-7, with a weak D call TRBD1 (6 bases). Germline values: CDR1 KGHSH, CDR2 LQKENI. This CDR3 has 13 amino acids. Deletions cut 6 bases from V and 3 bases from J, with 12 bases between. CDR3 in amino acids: CASSQTGYYEQYF. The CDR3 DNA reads TGTGCCAGCTCCCAAACAGGGTACTACGAGCAGTACTTC.

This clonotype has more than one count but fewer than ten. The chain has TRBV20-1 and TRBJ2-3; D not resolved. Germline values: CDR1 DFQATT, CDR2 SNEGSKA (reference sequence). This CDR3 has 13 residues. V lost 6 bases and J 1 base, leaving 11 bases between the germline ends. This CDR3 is CSALRLGTDTQYF. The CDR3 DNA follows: TGCAGTGCCCTTCGTCTGGGCACAGATACGCAGTATTTT.

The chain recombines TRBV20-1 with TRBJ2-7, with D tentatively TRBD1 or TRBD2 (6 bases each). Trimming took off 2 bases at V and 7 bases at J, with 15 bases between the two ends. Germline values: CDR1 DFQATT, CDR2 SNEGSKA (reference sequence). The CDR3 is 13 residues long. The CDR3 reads CSARRWGAKEQYF. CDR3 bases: TGCAGTGCTAGACGGTGGGGGGCAAAGGAGCAGTACTTC.

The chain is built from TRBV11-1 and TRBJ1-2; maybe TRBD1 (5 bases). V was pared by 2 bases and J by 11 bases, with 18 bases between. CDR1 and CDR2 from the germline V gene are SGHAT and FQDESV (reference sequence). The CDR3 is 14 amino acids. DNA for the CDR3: TGTGCCAGCAGCTTACGGACACCGGGCTTGGGGTACACCTTC. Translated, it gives CASSLRTPGLGYTF.

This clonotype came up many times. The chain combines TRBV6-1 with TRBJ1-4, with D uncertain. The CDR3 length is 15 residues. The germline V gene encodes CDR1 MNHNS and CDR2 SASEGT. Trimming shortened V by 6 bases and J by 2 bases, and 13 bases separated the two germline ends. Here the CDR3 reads CASSLSPGTNEKLFF. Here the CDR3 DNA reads TGTGCCAGCAGCCTATCCCCCGGGACTAATGAAAAACTGTTTTTT.

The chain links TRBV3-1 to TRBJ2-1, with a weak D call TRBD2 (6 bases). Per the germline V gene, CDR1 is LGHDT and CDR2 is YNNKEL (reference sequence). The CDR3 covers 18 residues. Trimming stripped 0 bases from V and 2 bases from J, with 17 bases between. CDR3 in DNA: TGTGCCAGCAGCCAAGATCTATCGACTAGACAGACCTACAATGAGCAGTTCTTC. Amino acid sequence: CASSQDLSTRQTYNEQFF.

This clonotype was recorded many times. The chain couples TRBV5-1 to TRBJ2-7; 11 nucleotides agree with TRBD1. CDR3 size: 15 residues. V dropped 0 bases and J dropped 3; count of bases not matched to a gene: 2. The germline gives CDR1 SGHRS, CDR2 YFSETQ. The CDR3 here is CASSLEGTGGYEQYF. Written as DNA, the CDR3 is TGCGCCAGCAGCTTGGAGGGGACAGGGGGCTACGAGCAGTACTTC.

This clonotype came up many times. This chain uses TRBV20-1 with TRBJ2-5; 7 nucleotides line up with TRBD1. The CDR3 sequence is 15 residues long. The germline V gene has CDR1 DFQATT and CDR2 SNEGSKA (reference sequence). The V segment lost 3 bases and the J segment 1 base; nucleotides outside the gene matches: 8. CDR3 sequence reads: CSASITGAIQETQYF. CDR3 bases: TGCAGTGCTAGCATTACAGGGGCGATCCAAGAGACCCAGTACTTC.

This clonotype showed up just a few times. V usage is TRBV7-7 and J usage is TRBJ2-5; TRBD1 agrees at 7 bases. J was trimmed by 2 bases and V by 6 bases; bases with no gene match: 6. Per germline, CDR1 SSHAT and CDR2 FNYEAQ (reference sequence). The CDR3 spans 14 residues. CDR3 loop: CASSRPGQQETQYF. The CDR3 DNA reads TGTGCCAGCAGTCGTCCGGGACAGCAAGAGACCCAGTACTTC.

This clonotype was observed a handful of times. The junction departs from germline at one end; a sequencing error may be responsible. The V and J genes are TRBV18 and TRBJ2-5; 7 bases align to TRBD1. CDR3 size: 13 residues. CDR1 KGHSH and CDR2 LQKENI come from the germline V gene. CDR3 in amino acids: CASSPDRKESQYF. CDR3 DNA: TGTGCCAGCTCACCGGACAGGAAAGAGTCCCAGTACTTC.

The CDR3 is CASSQGTSRETQYF. In DNA, the CDR3 is TGCGCCAGCAGCCAAGGGACTAGCAGAGAGACCCAGTACTTC. The chain carries TRBV4-1 and TRBJ2-5, with TRBD2 matching 8 bases. CDR1 and CDR2 from the germline V gene are MGHRA and YSYEKL. CDR3 length equals 14 residues. V trimming: 1 base; J trimming: 4 bases; junction bases outside the gene matches: 2.

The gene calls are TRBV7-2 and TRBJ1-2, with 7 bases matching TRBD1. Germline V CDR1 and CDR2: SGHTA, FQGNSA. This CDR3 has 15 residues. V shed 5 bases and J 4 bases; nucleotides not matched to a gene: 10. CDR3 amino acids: CASSVRDSRGYGYTF. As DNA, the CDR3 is TGTGCCAGCAGCGTCCGGGACAGTCGAGGCTATGGCTACACCTTC.

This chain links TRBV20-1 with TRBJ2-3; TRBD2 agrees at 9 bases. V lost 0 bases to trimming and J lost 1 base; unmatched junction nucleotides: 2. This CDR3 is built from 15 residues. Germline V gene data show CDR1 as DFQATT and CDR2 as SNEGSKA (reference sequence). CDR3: CSARDLAGRTDTQYF. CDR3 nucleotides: TGCAGTGCTAGAGATCTAGCGGGGCGCACAGATACGCAGTATTTT.

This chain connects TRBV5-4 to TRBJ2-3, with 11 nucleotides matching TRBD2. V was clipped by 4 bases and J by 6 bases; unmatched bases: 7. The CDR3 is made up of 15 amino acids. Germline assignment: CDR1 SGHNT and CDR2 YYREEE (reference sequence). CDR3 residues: CASSTTSGRSDTQYF. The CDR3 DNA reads TGTGCCAGCAGCACTACTAGCGGGAGATCTGATACGCAGTATTTT.

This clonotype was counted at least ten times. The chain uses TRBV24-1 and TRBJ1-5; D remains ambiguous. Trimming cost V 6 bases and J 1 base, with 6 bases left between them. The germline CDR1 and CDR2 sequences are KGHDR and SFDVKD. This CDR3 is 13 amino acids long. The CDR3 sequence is CATSTGSNQPQHF. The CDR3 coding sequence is TGTGCCACCAGTACGGGGAGCAATCAGCCCCAGCATTTT.

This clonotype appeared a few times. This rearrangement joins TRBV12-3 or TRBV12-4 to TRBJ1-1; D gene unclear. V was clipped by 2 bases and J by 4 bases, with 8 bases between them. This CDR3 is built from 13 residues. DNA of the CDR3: TGTGCCAGCAGTTTACAGGAGGGCACTGAAGCTTTCTTT. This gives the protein CASSLQEGTEAFF.

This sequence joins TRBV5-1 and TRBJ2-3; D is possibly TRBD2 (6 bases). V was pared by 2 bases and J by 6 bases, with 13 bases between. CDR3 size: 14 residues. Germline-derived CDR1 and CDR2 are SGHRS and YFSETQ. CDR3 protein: CASSFAQSGDTQYF. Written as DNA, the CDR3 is TGCGCCAGCAGCTTTGCCCAAAGCGGGGATACGCAGTATTTT. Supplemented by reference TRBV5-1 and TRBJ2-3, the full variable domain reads KAGVTQTPRYLIKTRGQQVTLSCSPISGHRSVSWYQQTPGQGLQFLFEYFSETQRNKGNFPGRFSGRQFSNSRSEMNVSTLELGDSALYLCASSFAQSGDTQYFGPGTRLTVL.

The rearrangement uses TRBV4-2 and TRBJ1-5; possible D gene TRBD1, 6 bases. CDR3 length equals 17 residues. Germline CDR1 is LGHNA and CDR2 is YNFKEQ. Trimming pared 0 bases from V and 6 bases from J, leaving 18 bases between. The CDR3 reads CASSQDTARGSSQPQHF. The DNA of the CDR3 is TGTGCCAGCAGCCAAGATACGGCCAGGGGATCTTCTCAGCCCCAGCATTTT.

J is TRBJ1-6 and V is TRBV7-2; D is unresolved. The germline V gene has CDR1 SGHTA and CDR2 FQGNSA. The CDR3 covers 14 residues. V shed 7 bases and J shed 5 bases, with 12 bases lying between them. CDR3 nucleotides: TGTGCCAGCACCAATGACGGAAATAATTCACCCCTCCACTTT. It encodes CASTNDGNNSPLHF.

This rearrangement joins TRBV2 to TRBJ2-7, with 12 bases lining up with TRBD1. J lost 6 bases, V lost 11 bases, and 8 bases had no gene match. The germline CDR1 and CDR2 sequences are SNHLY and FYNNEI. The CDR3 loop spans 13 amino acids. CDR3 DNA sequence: TGTGCCTACCGGGACAGGGGGCTTGTCGAGCAGTACTTC. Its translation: CAYRDRGLVEQYF.